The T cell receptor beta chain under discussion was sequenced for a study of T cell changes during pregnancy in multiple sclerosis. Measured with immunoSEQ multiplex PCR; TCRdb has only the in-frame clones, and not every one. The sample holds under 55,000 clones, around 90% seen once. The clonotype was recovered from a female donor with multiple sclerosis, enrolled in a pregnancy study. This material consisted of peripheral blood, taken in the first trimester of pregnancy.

Written as DNA, the CDR3 is TGTGCCAGCAGCTCTCCTAACTATGGCTACACCTTC. Translated, it gives CASSSPNYGYTF. V and J are TRBV7-9 and TRBJ1-2; no reliable D call. Germline CDR1 and CDR2: SEHNR and FQNEAQ (reference sequence). Trimming took 4 bases from V and 0 from J, leaving 3 bases between them. The CDR3 runs 12 residues.